Following are 19 T cell receptor beta chains from one sample sequenced in a study of blood T cells in healthy people across ages. It was with a sample-barcoded 5' primer and a J-beta primer mix that a second PCR of roughly 7 to 12 cycles was run. TCRdb independently ran MiXCR on the 5' RACE reads; one entry per CDR3 protein. The sample lists about 780,000 distinct CDR3 sequences, around half seen once, with 18% in the top ten. Sequencing was carried out using blood. These receptors were collected from an elderly man in good health.

This clonotype was picked up many times. V is TRBV20-1 and J is TRBJ2-3, with 7 bases that match TRBD2. The CDR3 covers 11 residues. Germline CDR1 DFQATT, CDR2 SNEGSKA (reference sequence). The trim removed 5 bases at V and 9 bases at J, leaving 5 bases unmatched. The CDR3 here is CSAHSGPTQYF. The DNA of the CDR3 is TGCAGTGCTCATAGCGGGCCCACGCAGTATTTT.

With regard to this clonotype: This clone may be a read error of a much larger clone one base away. The chain joins TRBV29-1 to TRBJ2-7; D call uncertain. The CDR3 has 10 amino acids. The V and J ends lost 5 bases and 3 bases respectively, with 5 bases between them. Per germline, CDR1 SQVTM and CDR2 ANQGSEA. CDR3 DNA: TGCAGCGTTTTGGACTACGAGCAGTACTTC. Translating it yields CSVLDYEQYF.

The chain recombines TRBV7-9 with TRBJ2-1, with 10 bases matching TRBD2. V shed 5 bases, J shed 7 bases, and the junction held 14 bases outside the gene matches. The CDR3 consists of 17 residues. The germline V gene has CDR1 SEHNR and CDR2 FQNEAQ (reference sequence). The CDR3 region has the DNA TGTGCCAGCAGCCCCCGGAGGGCTAGCGGGGGATTGAATGAGCAGTTCTTC. As protein: CASSPRRASGGLNEQFF. The variable domain in full, completed from reference TRBV7-9 and TRBJ2-1, reads DTGVSQNPRHKITKRGQNVTFRCDPISEHNRLYWYRQTLGQGPEFLTYFQNEAQLEKSRLLSDRFSAERPKGSFSTLEIQRTEQGDSAMYLCASSPRRASGGLNEQFFGPGTRLTVL.

This clonotype was observed once. The germline gene is not matched at one end of the junction; a read error may be the cause. This chain uses TRBV4-3 with TRBJ2-3, with 10 bases identical to TRBD2. The CDR3 has 20 residues. CDR1 and CDR2 from the germline V gene are LGHNA and YSLEER. In nucleotides, the CDR3 is TGCACCAGCAGCCAAGTCCCGCTAGCGGGAGCTTGGGTTAGCACAGATACGCAGTATTTT. Residues: CTSSQVPLAGAWVSTDTQYF.

Many counts were recorded for this clonotype. J is TRBJ2-5 and V is TRBV7-2; 13 positions agree with TRBD2. V gave up 5 bases and J gave up 6 bases; unmatched junction bases: 12. Germline V gene data show CDR1 as SGHTA and CDR2 as FQGNSA. The CDR3 has 17 residues. CDR3 region: CASSPPTSGRRTQTQYF. CDR3 DNA sequence: TGTGCCAGCAGCCCGCCGACTAGCGGGAGGAGAACGCAGACCCAGTACTTC.

The chain combines TRBV7-2 with TRBJ2-3; D gene ambiguous. CDR3 length: 15 amino acids. Germline CDR1 is SGHTA and CDR2 is FQGNSA. Deletions cut 5 bases from V and 4 bases from J, with 16 bases between. CDR3: CASSDQPNLSDTQYF. The CDR3 DNA sequence: TGTGCCAGCAGCGACCAACCGAACTTGTCAGATACGCAGTATTTT.

This clonotype was counted ten times or more. This sequence joins TRBV6-2 or TRBV6-3 and TRBJ2-1, with TRBD2 matching 14 bases. The CDR3 covers 16 residues. Germline trimming cut 7 bases from V and 6 bases from J; bases unmatched to any gene: 8. CDR1 and CDR2 from the germline V gene are MNHEY and SVGEGT. DNA of the CDR3: TGTGCCAGCAAGGGGACTAGCGGGAGTAACGTCAATGAGCAGTTCTTC. This gives the protein CASKGTSGSNVNEQFF.

This chain uses TRBV13 with TRBJ2-1; 8 bases match TRBD1. Germline loops: CDR1 PRHDT, CDR2 FYEKMQ (reference sequence). The CDR3 runs to 15 residues. Losses at the gene ends were 4 bases for V and 4 bases for J; bases not matched to a gene: 6. The CDR3 DNA reads TGTGCCAGCAGCTCCTGGACAGGGCGGTACAATGAGCAGTTCTTC. The encoded protein is CASSSWTGRYNEQFF. The full variable domain, with the rest looked up from reference TRBV13 and TRBJ2-1, is AAGVIQSPRHLIKEKRETATLKCYPIPRHDTVYWYQQGPGQDPQFLISFYEKMQSDKGSIPDRFSAQQFSDYHSELNMSSLELGDSALYFCASSSWTGRYNEQFFGPGTRLTVL.

The V gene is TRBV20-1, the J gene TRBJ2-7, with 10 positions matching TRBD2. The CDR3 sequence is 12 residues long. Trimming at V came to 6 bases and at J to 5 bases, leaving 4 bases not matched to a gene. Germline CDR1 reads DFQATT; CDR2 reads SNEGSKA (reference sequence). CDR3 region: CSAQTSGDEQYF. The CDR3 DNA follows: TGCAGTGCACAAACTAGCGGGGACGAGCAGTACTTC.

The V call is TRBV9, the J call TRBJ2-6; tentatively, D is TRBD1 or TRBD2 (5 bases each). There are 15 residues in the CDR3. Trimming took 6 bases from V and 0 from J, leaving 10 bases between them. CDR1 SGDLS and CDR2 YYNGEE come from the germline V gene. This CDR3 is CASKRGDSGANVLTF. In DNA form, the CDR3 reads TGTGCCAGCAAGCGAGGGGACTCTGGGGCCAACGTCCTGACTTTC. Combining the CDR3 with reference TRBV9 and TRBJ2-6 gives the whole variable domain DSGVTQTPKHLITATGQRVTLRCSPRSGDLSVYWYQQSLDQGLQFLIQYYNGEERAKGNILERFSAQQFPDLHSELNLSSLELGDSALYFCASKRGDSGANVLTFGAGSRLTVL.

The chain is built from TRBV29-1 and TRBJ2-3; 10 bases line up with TRBD1. The V gene end was trimmed by 6 bases and the J gene end by 6 bases; junction bases not matched to a gene: 6. This CDR3 is built from 13 residues. Germline-derived CDR1 and CDR2 are SQVTM and ANQGSEA. The CDR3 coding sequence is TGCAGCGTGCAGACAGGGGGCTCGGATACGCAGTATTTT. This encodes CSVQTGGSDTQYF.

This clonotype has more than one count but fewer than ten. The CDR3 DNA is TGTGCCAGCAGTTCCCTCCGGGACAGGGCCTACGAGCAGTACTTC. Its translation is CASSSLRDRAYEQYF. This sequence joins TRBV12-3 or TRBV12-4 and TRBJ2-7; 9 bases match TRBD1. The CDR3 extends over 15 amino acids. Germline trimming cut 4 bases from V and 2 bases from J; bases unmatched to any gene: 6.

This clonotype was seen a handful of times. This chain connects TRBV20-1 to TRBJ2-2, with D perhaps matching TRBD1 (5 bases). The CDR3 is 14 amino acids. Germline CDR1 DFQATT, CDR2 SNEGSKA (reference sequence). Trimming took 3 bases from V and 2 from J, leaving 10 bases between them. The CDR3 DNA is TGCAGTGCTAGGGGGCAGGGTAACACCGGGGAGCTGTTTTTT. It translates to CSARGQGNTGELFF.

The chain has TRBV7-2 and TRBJ1-3, with 8 bases fitting TRBD1. After removal of 5 bases from V and 1 base from J, the junction contained 10 bases not matched to a gene. The germline V gene has CDR1 SGHTA and CDR2 FQGNSA. This CDR3 contains 17 residues. CDR3 amino acids: CASSPSQGAWSGNTIYF. DNA of the CDR3: TGTGCCAGCAGCCCAAGTCAGGGGGCCTGGTCTGGAAACACCATATATTTT.

This clonotype was picked up a small number of times. This chain links TRBV7-8 with TRBJ2-5, with 10 bases aligning to TRBD2. Germline values: CDR1 SGHVS, CDR2 FQNEAQ. With 5 bases clipped from V and 5 bases from J, the junction kept 8 bases outside the gene matches. The CDR3 consists of 15 residues. In nucleotides, the CDR3 is TGTGCCAGCAGCCCCCCCCTGGGACTAGCGGAGACCCAGTACTTC. Translation gives CASSPPLGLAETQYF.

Points on this clonotype: The junction departs from the called germline gene at one end, perhaps through a read error. This rearrangement joins TRBV28 to TRBJ2-1, with 7 bases matching TRBD1. Looked up from germline, CDR1 is MDHEN and CDR2 is SYDVKM. The CDR3 is 13 amino acids. The CDR3 sequence is CASRPRQGNEQFF. The CDR3 nucleotides are TGTGCCAGCAGACCGCGACAGGGCAATGAACAGTTCTTC.

This chain uses TRBV12-3 or TRBV12-4 with TRBJ2-3; D assignment may be TRBD1 or TRBD2 (5 bases each). V was shortened by 3 bases and J by 6 bases, with 10 bases between the two germline ends. The CDR3 runs to 13 residues. The DNA of the CDR3 is TGTGCCAGCAGTTTGGGGGAATCTGATACGCAGTATTTT. This encodes CASSLGESDTQYF.

This clonotype was seen only a few times. The V call is TRBV7-9, the J call TRBJ2-5; 12 nucleotides agree with TRBD1. The end of the DNA is better explained by TRBJ2-7, so the J call may be wrong. Germline CDR1 is SEHNR and CDR2 is FQNEAQ (reference sequence). CDR3 length: 16 residues. CDR3 nucleotides: TGTGCCAGCAGCCAACAAGCCGGGACAGGGGGCGGCGAGCAGTACTTC. Amino acid sequence: CASSQQAGTGGGEQYF.

This clonotype was counted ten times or more. This chain joins TRBV20-1 and TRBJ2-4; tentative D call: TRBD2 (5 bases). Looked up from germline, CDR1 is DFQATT and CDR2 is SNEGSKA (reference sequence). The CDR3 length is 14 residues. V was cut by 1 base and J by 0 bases, with 7 bases left in between. In DNA, the CDR3 is TGCAGTGCTAGAGTTGCGGGAGCCAAAAACATTCAGTACTTC. Protein: CSARVAGAKNIQYF.